Below, 7 T cell receptor beta chains from the same sample are listed, as sequenced in a study of shared T cell receptors in the human thymus (dated by TCRdb to the early 2020s). Libraries were made using the immunoSEQ multiplex PCR assay. Drawn from immuneACCESS, this table holds only the in-frame rearrangements with V and J called that TCRdb kept. Clones are partly lost; checked studies trace under half to an unresolved V gene and leave the rest unexplained. This sample holds about 660,000 clones; 70% to 90% were observed only once. 0.0094% of the sample is in the top ten clones. The data also belong to a second study, concerning human thymus T cells.

Sequences were obtained from thymocytes. The receptors here all came from a boy in the first two years of life with a congenital heart defect. Donor details come from another sample of the same person, matched by shared clones.

The V and J genes are TRBV5-5 and TRBJ1-6; 7 bases are a match to TRBD1. The germline V gene has CDR1 SGHKS and CDR2 YYEKEE (reference sequence). The CDR3 contains 16 residues. Trimming cost V 4 bases and J 6 bases; bases outside gene matches: 10. The CDR3 DNA sequence: TGTGCCAGCAGCAAGCCCTTACAGGGGTCTAATTCACCCCTCCACTTT. This sequence encodes CASSKPLQGSNSPLHF.

J is TRBJ1-1 and V is TRBV30, with 7 bases fitting TRBD1. The CDR3 is made up of 13 amino acids. The germline CDR1 and CDR2 sequences are GTSNPN and SVGIG (reference sequence). V lost 5 bases and J lost 5; bases outside the gene matches: 8. This chain's CDR3 is CAWVGRQGTEAFF. The CDR3 bases are TGTGCCTGGGTAGGTCGACAGGGTACTGAAGCTTTCTTT.

This clone has a single count. This chain links TRBV6-1 with TRBJ2-1, with 8 nucleotides matching TRBD2. CDR3 size: 19 residues. Trimming at V came to 2 bases and at J to 6 bases, leaving 18 bases not matched to a gene. Germline-derived CDR1 and CDR2 are MNHNS and SASEGT. CDR3 in amino acids: CASSESAGVGNVGGNEQFF. As DNA, the CDR3 is TGTGCCAGCAGTGAATCAGCGGGAGTGGGGAATGTCGGGGGCAATGAGCAGTTCTTC.

The chain combines TRBV21-1 with TRBJ1-5; the table names TRBD1, a call not compared with the DNA. TRBV21-1 is given as a pseudogene. The CDR3 has 11 residues. The CDR3 spells CASIGTGTAHF. CDR3 nucleotide sequence: TGTGCCAGCATCGGGACAGGGACGGCGCATTTT.

V usage is TRBV5-6 and J usage is TRBJ1-1; no firm D call. The CDR3 contains 14 residues. Trimming removed 2 bases from V and 0 bases from J, with 8 bases in between. Germline V gene sequence: CDR1 SGHDT, CDR2 YYEEEE. In nucleotides, the CDR3 is TGTGCCAGCAGCTTTTCGGGGTTGAACACTGAAGCTTTCTTT. It translates to CASSFSGLNTEAFF.

The chain couples TRBV15 to TRBJ2-6; 7 nucleotides agree with TRBD1. The CDR3 consists of 19 residues. The V gene's germline CDR1 is LNHNV and CDR2 YYDKDF (reference sequence). Unmatched junction bases numbered 11, after V lost 3 bases and J lost 0 bases. The CDR3 loop reads CATSRSRQGIPSGANVLTF. The CDR3 DNA follows: TGTGCCACCAGCAGGAGTCGACAGGGCATCCCCTCTGGGGCCAACGTCCTGACTTTC.

This rearrangement joins TRBV2 to TRBJ1-2; D call uncertain. This CDR3 comprises 14 residues. Germline-derived CDR1 and CDR2 are SNHLY and FYNNEI. V lost 6 bases and J 2 bases, leaving 13 bases between the germline ends. CDR3 amino acids: CASRILDTNYGYTF. The CDR3 bases are TGTGCCAGCAGGATACTAGACACAAACTATGGCTACACCTTC.